Listed here are 5 T cell receptor beta chains from one sample, sequenced in a study of metastatic and nonmetastatic thyroid tumors. Before thyroid surgery, none of the patients had received any treatment. TCRdb used MiXCR to call clones anew from the PCR reads. The data contain roughly 40,000 clones, 20% to 25% of them singletons. Sequencing input: tumor tissue. These receptors all stem from a female donor with papillary thyroid cancer or a benign thyroid nodule (not recorded which). Some clones in this sample may be carry-over from other donors' samples.

The V and J genes are TRBV12-3 or TRBV12-4 and TRBJ2-7; TRBD1 matches at 10 bases. The CDR3 runs 14 residues. J gave up 3 bases and V 6 bases, and 5 bases lay outside the gene matches. The CDR3 coding sequence is TGTGCCAGCAGCCCGGGACAGGGGATCTACGAGCAGTACTTC. It yields the protein CASSPGQGIYEQYF.

The table lists this clone with a few counts. The chain carries TRBV12-3 or TRBV12-4 and TRBJ2-7; D ambiguous. This CDR3 is 13 amino acids long. Trimming cost V 3 bases and J 5 bases, with 11 bases left between them. The CDR3 loop reads CASSFRNPNEQYF. CDR3 nucleotide sequence: TGTGCCAGCAGTTTTCGTAACCCGAACGAGCAGTACTTC.

This clone was recorded many times. The gene calls are TRBV7-2 and TRBJ2-1, with D unclear. V was clipped by 4 bases and J by 9 bases, with 13 bases between them. The CDR3 length is 13 residues. Germline V gives CDR1 SGHTA, CDR2 FQGNSA. The chain's CDR3 is CASSSGPWGEQFF. CDR3 in DNA: TGTGCCAGCAGCTCCGGCCCCTGGGGTGAGCAGTTCTTC.

This clone was seen many times. CDR3 bases: TGCGCCAGCAGCCAAGCCCCCCACATCAGCTCTGGAAACACCATATATTTT. This sequence encodes CASSQAPHISSGNTIYF. The V gene is TRBV4-1, the J gene TRBJ1-3, with D unclear. Germline loops: CDR1 MGHRA, CDR2 YSYEKL. V lost 1 base to trimming and J lost 0 bases, with 13 bases between them. This CDR3 comprises 17 residues.

The sample holds many counts of this clone. The CDR3: CASRKRRDSNEQFF. Here the CDR3 DNA reads TGTGCCAGCAGGAAACGCCGGGACAGCAATGAGCAGTTCTTC. The chain combines TRBV11-3 with TRBJ2-1, with 7 bases matching TRBD1. This CDR3 is built from 14 residues. The ends lost 6 bases at V and 6 bases at J; junction bases unmatched: 8. Germline V CDR1 and CDR2: SGHNT, YENEEA.